The TCR beta chain described here comes from a study of blood T cell repertoires in COVID-19. Study information: Samples came from the United States, Italy and Spain, spanning acute and convalescent COVID-19. PBMCs, B-cell-depleted T cells, or T cells provided the cDNA or gDNA that made up the material.

In the source study's methods: Reference gene primers were amplified, and this amplification served to estimate nucleated cell counts. Generated by immunoSEQ multiplex PCR, the TCRdb table keeps only in-frame clones and is missing some. The V and J calls and clone size were taken over from that table, and D and trimming were inferred from the DNA. The sample yields about 100,000 clones, roughly nine tenths seen once. The TCR originated in a man between 25 and 39 years old in a cohort sampled during active COVID-19. Sequenced input: peripheral blood.

Here the CDR3 reads CASSFLGPLSDHEQYF. CDR3 in DNA: TGTGCCAGCAGCTTTTTAGGCCCCCTCAGCGATCACGAGCAGTACTTC. The chain couples TRBV5-6 to TRBJ2-7, with D unclear. Germline V lookup: CDR1 SGHDT, CDR2 YYEEEE. This CDR3 comprises 16 residues. V was cut by 2 bases and J by 5 bases, with 20 bases left in between.